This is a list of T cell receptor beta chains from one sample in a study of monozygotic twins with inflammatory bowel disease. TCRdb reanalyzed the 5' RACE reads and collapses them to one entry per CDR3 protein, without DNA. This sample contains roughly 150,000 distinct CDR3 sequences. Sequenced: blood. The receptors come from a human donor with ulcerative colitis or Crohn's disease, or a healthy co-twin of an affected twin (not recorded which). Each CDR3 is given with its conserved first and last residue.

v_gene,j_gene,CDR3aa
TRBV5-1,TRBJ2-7,CASSLGDPKLYEQYF
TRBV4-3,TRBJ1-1,CASSQDGTVNTEAFF
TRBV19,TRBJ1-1,CATPMKGATMNTEAFF
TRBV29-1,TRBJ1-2,CSVDWGAYGYTF
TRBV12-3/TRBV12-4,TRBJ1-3,CASSETGWGNTIYF
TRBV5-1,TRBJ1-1,CASSLASRRDVRNTEAFF
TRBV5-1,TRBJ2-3,CASSPGQNTDTQYF
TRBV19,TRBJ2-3,CASTMGTFPADTQYF
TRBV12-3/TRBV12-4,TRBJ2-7,CASSLRDRGLRQYF
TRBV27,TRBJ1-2,CASRQSWGARGYTF
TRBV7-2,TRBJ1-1,CASSPPTGANTEAFF
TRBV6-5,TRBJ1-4,CASSYSGRTTTNEKLFF
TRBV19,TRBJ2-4,CASSTGTGIGNIQYF
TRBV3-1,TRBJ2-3,CASSQDLWSSTQYF
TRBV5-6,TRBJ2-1,CASSLISGGAVDEQFF
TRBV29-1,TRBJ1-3,CSVVTGQGGNTIYF
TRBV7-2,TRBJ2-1,CASSLIRAIGEQFF
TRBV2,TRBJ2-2,CASSEGGLVWILNTGELFF
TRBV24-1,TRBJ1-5,CATSDLTGSGTQHF
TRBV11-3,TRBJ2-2,CASSWGTANTGELFF
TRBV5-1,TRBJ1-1,CASSSTATGQGKAFF
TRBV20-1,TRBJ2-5,CSRTGGGGRGTQYF
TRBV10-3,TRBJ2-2,CAISSGAGLTLDTGELFF
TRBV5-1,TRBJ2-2,CASSLEARGELFF
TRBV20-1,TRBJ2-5,CSARHQETQYF
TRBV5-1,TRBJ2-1,CASSLVWGDEQFF
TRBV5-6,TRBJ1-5,CASSLLRQIGSNQPQHF